These 30 T cell receptor beta chains were all obtained from the same sample, sequenced in a study of blood T cell repertoires in COVID-19. The repertoire was sequenced with immunoSEQ multiplex PCR; TCRdb's copy has only in-frame clones and lacks some. Among approximately 240,000 clones listed, 87% were seen once. Material: peripheral blood. These receptors originate from a woman in her late teens or twenties who had recovered from COVID-19.

The chain combines TRBV19 with TRBJ1-1; D gene unclear. The CDR3 length is 15 residues. The V end was cut by 5 bases, the J end by 4 bases, with 17 bases between. CDR1 is LNHDA and CDR2 is SQIVND in the germline V gene (reference sequence). The CDR3 spells CASSPDSPGRTEAFF. The CDR3 bases are TGTGCCAGTAGTCCTGACTCACCGGGTCGCACTGAAGCTTTCTTT.

CDR3 sequence: CASKDVFGASGSRELFF. CDR3 coding DNA: TGTGCCAGCAAAGATGTTTTTGGGGCTAGCGGGAGTCGGGAGCTGTTTTTT. V usage is TRBV4-2 and J usage is TRBJ2-2; 10 bases agree with TRBD2. V gave up 7 bases and J gave up 9 bases; unmatched junction bases: 17. This CDR3 has 17 residues. Germline V gene data show CDR1 as LGHNA and CDR2 as YNFKEQ.

V usage is TRBV16 and J usage is TRBJ1-2; 10 bases are shared with TRBD1. Germline CDR1 reads KGHSY; CDR2 reads FQNENV. V lost 1 base and J lost 7; bases outside the gene matches: 15. The CDR3 extends over 18 amino acids. The DNA of the CDR3 is TGTGCCAGCAGCCAATATATTTCCGAGGACAGGGGGATTCTTGGCTACACCTTC. This codes for CASSQYISEDRGILGYTF.

The genes are TRBV29-1 and TRBJ1-5; 7 bases line up with TRBD1. V shed 4 bases and J 0 bases; nucleotides not matched to a gene: 3. Per germline, CDR1 SQVTM and CDR2 ANQGSEA. The CDR3 is 14 residues long. The CDR3 here is CSVAGTDSNQPQHF. The DNA for the CDR3 is TGCAGCGTTGCCGGGACAGATAGCAATCAGCCCCAGCATTTT.

This clone was seen a handful of times. CDR3 loop: CASSPTPGQGWEKLFF. DNA for the CDR3: TGTGCCAGCAGCCCCACCCCGGGACAGGGGTGGGAAAAACTGTTTTTT. The genes are TRBV7-9 and TRBJ1-4; TRBD1 matches 10 bases. This CDR3 has 16 residues. V trimming: 5 bases; J trimming: 8 bases; junction bases outside the gene matches: 11. CDR1 and CDR2 (germline): SEHNR, FQNEAQ (reference sequence).

CDR3 residues: CASTQAGGHHHYGYTF. CDR3 in DNA: TGTGCCAGCACCCAGGCAGGGGGCCACCATCACTATGGCTACACCTTC. The chain recombines TRBV28 with TRBJ1-2; the match to TRBD1 covers 8 bases. The germline V gene has CDR1 MDHEN and CDR2 SYDVKM. This CDR3 is 16 amino acids long. Germline trimming cut 7 bases from V and 3 bases from J; bases unmatched to any gene: 13.

V usage is TRBV2 and J usage is TRBJ2-2; 9 bases align to TRBD2. Per germline, CDR1 SNHLY and CDR2 FYNNEI. There are 14 residues in the CDR3. V was pared by 10 bases and J by 3 bases, with 6 bases of the junction left unmatched. The CDR3 nucleotides read TGTGCCACCCGACTAGCGGAGGACACCGGGGAGCTGTTTTTT. Amino acids: CATRLAEDTGELFF.

The chain has TRBV4-1 and TRBJ1-1; 10 nucleotides agree with TRBD1. Trimming took 5 bases from V and 1 from J; bases not matched to a gene: 4. The CDR3 runs 15 residues. Germline V gives CDR1 MGHRA, CDR2 YSYEKL. This CDR3 reads CASSARQGANTEAFF. The CDR3 DNA sequence: TGCGCCAGCAGCGCTCGACAGGGGGCGAACACTGAAGCTTTCTTT.

This chain connects TRBV7-3 to TRBJ2-2; D not resolved. The germline V and J ends were trimmed by 6 bases and 6 bases, with 14 bases remaining between them. Germline assignment: CDR1 SGHTA and CDR2 FQGTGA. The CDR3 has 14 residues. CDR3 nucleotides: TGTGCCAGCAGAATCTCCCGAACATCCGGGGAGCTGTTTTTT. Amino acid sequence: CASRISRTSGELFF.

The chain joins TRBV6-5 to TRBJ2-2, with TRBD2 as a possible D gene (6 bases). CDR3 size: 15 residues. The germline V and J ends were trimmed by 8 bases and 5 bases, with 18 bases remaining between them. Germline-derived CDR1 and CDR2 are MNHEY and SVGAGI. The CDR3 DNA is TGTGCCAGCCTCGGCCGCCGGGCGGGGACCGGGGAGCTGTTTTTT. This translates into CASLGRRAGTGELFF.

V and J are TRBV2 and TRBJ2-3, with unresolved D. The germline gives CDR1 SNHLY, CDR2 FYNNEI. The CDR3 is made up of 14 amino acids. Trimming took 0 bases from V and 4 from J, leaving 8 bases between them. CDR3 bases: TGTGCCAGCAGTGAAGCGCTTCCGGCAGATACGCAGTATTTT. Translation gives CASSEALPADTQYF.

This clone was seen only a few times. The chain links TRBV6-1 to TRBJ2-7; 7 nucleotides align to TRBD2. Per the germline V gene, CDR1 is MNHNS and CDR2 is SASEGT. The V segment lost 1 base and the J segment 3 bases; nucleotides outside the gene matches: 9. This CDR3 has 16 residues. The CDR3 sequence: CASSEEPTQRDYEQYF. In DNA, the CDR3 is TGTGCCAGCAGTGAAGAACCTACCCAGCGGGACTACGAGCAGTACTTC.

This sequence joins TRBV9 and TRBJ2-2, with 7 bases aligning to TRBD1. The CDR3 extends over 15 amino acids. Losses at the gene ends were 4 bases for V and 3 bases for J; bases not matched to a gene: 6. Germline assignment: CDR1 SGDLS and CDR2 YYNGEE. The CDR3 here is CASSPRGRDTGELFF. The CDR3 DNA reads TGTGCCAGCAGCCCTAGGGGGCGCGACACCGGGGAGCTGTTTTTT.

The V and J genes are TRBV18 and TRBJ1-1; D uncertain. The CDR3 has 12 amino acids. CDR1 is KGHSH and CDR2 is LQKENI in the germline V gene. V shed 0 bases and J shed 6 bases, with 5 bases lying between them. The CDR3 DNA reads as TGTGCCAGCTCACCACCCGAGGCTGAAGCTTTCTTT. It yields the protein CASSPPEAEAFF.

This clone showed up just once. The chain has TRBV5-6 and TRBJ1-1; 7 nucleotides agree with TRBD1. The V gene's germline CDR1 is SGHDT and CDR2 YYEEEE. The CDR3 is 12 residues long. Trimming took 4 bases from V and 10 from J; bases not matched to a gene: 7. CDR3 in DNA: TGTGCCAGCAGCCCCGACAGGGTCTCAGCTTTCTTT. As protein: CASSPDRVSAFF.

This clone was seen a single time. The chain is built from TRBV5-6 and TRBJ1-1; 9 bases are shared with TRBD1. The trim removed 4 bases at V and 1 base at J, leaving 5 bases unmatched. CDR1 is SGHDT and CDR2 is YYEEEE in the germline V gene. The CDR3 consists of 15 residues. CDR3 DNA: TGTGCCAGCAGCAACGGACAGGGGACGAACACTGAAGCTTTCTTT. The encoded protein is CASSNGQGTNTEAFF.

This chain joins TRBV5-4 and TRBJ1-1, with TRBD1 matching 7 bases. The J segment lost 6 bases and the V segment lost 4 bases, leaving 6 bases of the junction unmatched. There are 13 residues in the CDR3. The V gene's germline CDR1 is SGHNT and CDR2 YYREEE (reference sequence). The CDR3 coding sequence is TGTGCCAGCAGCCCGGGACAGTTGGCTGAAGCTTTCTTT. It specifies CASSPGQLAEAFF.

The V gene is TRBV7-9, the J gene TRBJ2-1; 7 bases map to TRBD2. The length of the CDR3 is 16 residues. Germline CDR1 reads SEHNR; CDR2 reads FQNEAQ (reference sequence). With 5 bases clipped from V and 7 bases from J, the junction kept 14 bases outside the gene matches. CDR3 in amino acids: CASSPWAGELENEQFF. In DNA, the CDR3 is TGTGCCAGCAGCCCCTGGGCGGGAGAGCTGGAGAATGAGCAGTTCTTC.

This chain uses TRBV9 with TRBJ2-1, with D uncertain. Germline V CDR1 and CDR2: SGDLS, YYNGEE. This CDR3 has 15 amino acids. Trimming stripped 4 bases from V and 0 bases from J, with 11 bases between. CDR3 protein: CASSPPRSSYNEQFF. CDR3 nucleotide sequence: TGTGCCAGCAGCCCCCCACGGAGCTCCTACAATGAGCAGTTCTTC.

The chain recombines TRBV7-3 with TRBJ2-3; tentatively, D is TRBD2 (5 bases). The ends were cut back, 2 bases at V and 6 bases at J, with 12 bases in the middle. The CDR3 totals 14 residues. Per the germline V gene, CDR1 is SGHTA and CDR2 is FQGTGA. DNA for the CDR3: TGTGCCAGCAGCTTATCGCCTAGCTGGGATACGCAGTATTTT. Encoded protein: CASSLSPSWDTQYF.

V usage is TRBV18 and J usage is TRBJ1-1; 7 positions agree with TRBD1. CDR3 length: 15 residues. The ends lost 3 bases at V and 7 bases at J; junction bases unmatched: 11. Germline-derived CDR1 and CDR2 are KGHSH and LQKENI. The CDR3 protein is CASSPITGTESEAFF. The CDR3 region has the DNA TGTGCCAGCTCACCTATAACCGGGACAGAAAGTGAAGCTTTCTTT.

The chain combines TRBV4-3 with TRBJ1-2, with no clear D. The V gene lost 0 bases and the J gene lost 5 bases, with 16 bases spanning the gap. The germline V gene encodes CDR1 LGHNA and CDR2 YSLEER. The CDR3 has 16 amino acids. CDR3 sequence (DNA): TGCGCCAGCAGCCAAGATCGCGTGTTCTTTTCGTATGGCTACACCTTC. Translating gives CASSQDRVFFSYGYTF.

V usage is TRBV6-2 or TRBV6-3 and J usage is TRBJ1-5; 7 nucleotides line up with TRBD1. This CDR3 is 15 amino acids long. Germline assignment: CDR1 MNHEY and CDR2 SVGEGT. The trim removed 6 bases at V and 4 bases at J, leaving 9 bases unmatched. The CDR3: CASSGDRVGNQPQHF. In DNA, the CDR3 is TGTGCCAGCAGCGGTGACAGGGTTGGGAATCAGCCCCAGCATTTT.

The CDR3 here is CASSFNSHTDTQYF. The CDR3 region has the DNA TGCGCCAGCAGCTTTAACAGCCACACAGATACGCAGTATTTT. This chain connects TRBV5-1 to TRBJ2-3; D not certain. CDR1 and CDR2 from the germline V gene are SGHRS and YFSETQ. V was shortened by 2 bases and J by 2 bases, with 9 bases between the two germline ends. This CDR3 has 14 residues.

The V and J genes are TRBV27 and TRBJ2-3, with 11 bases matching TRBD2. Germline assignment: CDR1 MNHEY and CDR2 SMNVEV (reference sequence). The CDR3 runs to 17 residues. J lost 3 bases, V lost 5 bases, and 10 bases had no gene match. The CDR3: CASSILVAGGPTDTQYF. For the CDR3, the DNA is TGTGCCAGCAGTATACTCGTAGCGGGAGGGCCGACAGATACGCAGTATTTT.

The CDR3 loop reads CASSRTSGSLGELFF. The CDR3 nucleotides are TGTGCCAGCAGTCGGACTAGCGGGAGTTTAGGGGAGCTGTTTTTT. V usage is TRBV6-5 and J usage is TRBJ2-2; the match to TRBD2 covers 13 bases. CDR1 and CDR2 (germline): MNHEY, SVGAGI. This CDR3 is 15 amino acids long. Losses at the gene ends were 5 bases for V and 8 bases for J; bases not matched to a gene: 5.

The CDR3, as DNA: TGTGCCAGCAGGAGAACTAGAGGCACCGGGGAGCTGTTTTTT. Translated, it gives CASRRTRGTGELFF. V usage is TRBV11-2 and J usage is TRBJ2-2; TRBD2 might be the D (5 bases). The CDR3 has 14 amino acids. Germline assignment: CDR1 SGHAT and CDR2 FQNNGV. The V end lost 6 bases, the J end lost 4 bases, and 12 bases lay between the germline ends. The full variable domain, with the rest looked up from reference TRBV11-2 and TRBJ2-2, is EAGVAQSPRYKIIEKRQSVAFWCNPISGHATLYWYQQILGQGPKLLIQFQNNGVVDDSQLPKDRFSAERLKGVDSTLKIQPAKLEDSAVYLCASRRTRGTGELFFGEGSRLTVL.

The chain couples TRBV29-1 to TRBJ2-1; maybe TRBD1 (6 bases). Germline V gives CDR1 SQVTM, CDR2 ANQGSEA. This CDR3 is built from 14 residues. The germline V and J ends were trimmed by 6 bases and 0 bases, with 12 bases remaining between them. The chain's CDR3 is CSVPQDSSYNEQFF. CDR3 coding DNA: TGCAGCGTGCCACAGGACAGCTCCTACAATGAGCAGTTCTTC.

CDR3 DNA: TGCGCCAGCAGCCATGTTTTACTCGGGACACCTTCGGAGCCCCAGCATTTT. Amino acid sequence: CASSHVLLGTPSEPQHF. This chain connects TRBV4-1 to TRBJ1-5; possibly TRBD1 for D (6 bases). There are 17 residues in the CDR3. Germline lookup yields CDR1 MGHRA and CDR2 YSYEKL. The V gene lost 3 bases and the J gene lost 8 bases, with 23 bases spanning the gap.

Only a few counts were recorded for this clone. V gene TRBV11-2 combines with J gene TRBJ2-7; TRBD1 is a possible D gene (6 bases). Germline-derived CDR1 and CDR2 are SGHAT and FQNNGV. The CDR3 length is 12 residues. The V and J ends lost 5 bases and 6 bases respectively, with 11 bases between them. As DNA, the CDR3 is TGTGCCAGCAGCCCGACAGGTCCCGAGCAGTACTTC. This sequence encodes CASSPTGPEQYF.